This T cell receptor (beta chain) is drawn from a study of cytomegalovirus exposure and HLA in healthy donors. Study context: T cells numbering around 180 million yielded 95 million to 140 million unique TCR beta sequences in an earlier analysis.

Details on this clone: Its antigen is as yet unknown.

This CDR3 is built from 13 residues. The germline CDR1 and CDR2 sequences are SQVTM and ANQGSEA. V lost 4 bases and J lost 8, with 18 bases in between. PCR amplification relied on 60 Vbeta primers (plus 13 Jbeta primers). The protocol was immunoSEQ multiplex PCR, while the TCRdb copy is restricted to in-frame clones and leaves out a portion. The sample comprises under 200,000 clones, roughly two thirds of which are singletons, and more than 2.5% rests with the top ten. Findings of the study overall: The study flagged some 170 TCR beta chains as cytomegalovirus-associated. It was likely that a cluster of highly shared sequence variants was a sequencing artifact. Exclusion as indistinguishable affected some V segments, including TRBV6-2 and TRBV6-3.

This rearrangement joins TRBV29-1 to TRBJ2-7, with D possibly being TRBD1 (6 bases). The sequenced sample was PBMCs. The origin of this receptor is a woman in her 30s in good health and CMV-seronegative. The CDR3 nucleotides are TGCAGCGTTGCCCCGGACAGCCATCCCCAGCAGTACTTC. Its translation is CSVAPDSHPQQYF.